The rows below give T cell receptor beta chains drawn from one sample of a study of control samples from healthy donors and cancer patients. The protocol was immunoSEQ multiplex PCR, while the TCRdb copy is restricted to in-frame clones and leaves out a portion. The sample gives some 120,000 clones, about nine tenths of which show up once; less than 2.5% is in the top ten. Material: blood. The receptors were gathered from a man aged 18 to 35 in good health. CDR3s include the opening cysteine and the closing phenylalanine or tryptophan. Each record gives: V gene, D gene, J gene, clone size, CDR3 protein, CDR3 DNA. The D gene is left open where the match is weak. The size field is filled for only some rows; it gives once, few, many or a size class.

TRBV6-5	TRBD1	TRBJ2-1	.	CASSTQGATTQFF	TGTGCCAGCAGTACCCAGGGGGCAACGACGCAGTTCTTC
TRBV6-5	TRBD1	TRBJ2-7	.	CASRPGTAGVYEQYF	TGTGCCAGCAGGCCCGGGACAGCAGGGGTATACGAGCAGTACTTC
TRBV10-2	TRBD2	TRBJ2-3	few	CASSEGTSGSVLVRTDTQYF	TGCGCCAGCAGTGAAGGGACTAGCGGGAGTGTTCTAGTTAGGACAGATACGCAGTATTTT
TRBV19	TRBD1	TRBJ1-5	.	CASSGTDNQPQHF	TGTGCCAGTAGTGGGACAGACAATCAGCCCCAGCATTTT
TRBV9	.	TRBJ2-3	.	CASSVVPTAKGDTQYF	TGTGCCAGCAGCGTCGTCCCCACCGCAAAGGGGGATACGCAGTATTTT
TRBV19	.	TRBJ2-1	.	CASSNGQYNEQFF	TGTGCCAGTAGTAACGGACAGTACAATGAGCAGTTCTTC
TRBV6-5	.	TRBJ2-1	few	CASPRLYNEQFF	TGTGCCAGCCCTCGCCTCTACAATGAGCAGTTCTTC
TRBV28	.	TRBJ1-1	.	CASSLPGEAFF	TGTGCCAGCAGTCTCCCCGGTGAAGCTTTCTTT
TRBV2	.	TRBJ2-1	.	CASSDFREPSYNEQFF	TGTGCCAGCAGTGACTTTAGAGAGCCGTCCTACAATGAGCAGTTCTTC
TRBV5-1	.	TRBJ1-1	.	CASRGTRAYTEAFF	TGCGCCAGCAGGGGGACTAGGGCCTACACTGAAGCTTTCTTT
TRBV7-6	TRBD1	TRBJ1-1	.	CASSLGTGGANTEAFF	TGTGCCAGCAGCTTAGGCACAGGGGGCGCGAACACTGAAGCTTTCTTT
TRBV19	.	TRBJ1-5	.	CASSAGQPNQPQHF	TGTGCCAGTAGCGCCGGACAGCCAAATCAGCCCCAGCATTTT
TRBV12-3/TRBV12-4	.	TRBJ2-3	.	CASRMGRDTQYF	TGTGCCAGCAGGATGGGACGGGATACGCAGTATTTT
TRBV5-6	.	TRBJ2-1	.	CASSLGLANNEQFF	TGTGCCAGCAGCTTGGGGCTAGCCAACAATGAGCAGTTCTTC
TRBV10-3	.	TRBJ1-5	.	CAISESGGQPQHF	TGTGCCATCAGTGAGTCGGGTGGTCAGCCCCAGCATTTT
TRBV12-3/TRBV12-4	.	TRBJ1-5	.	CASSLTRDQPQHF	TGTGCCAGCAGTTTAACCCGGGATCAGCCCCAGCATTTT
TRBV9	TRBD1	TRBJ2-2	.	CASSSTGGGTGELFF	TGTGCCAGCAGCAGCACAGGGGGAGGCACCGGGGAGCTGTTTTTT
TRBV6-5	TRBD2	TRBJ2-4	.	CASSPGLLAKNIQYF	TGTGCCAGCAGTCCGGGACTACTAGCCAAAAACATTCAGTACTTC
TRBV18	.	TRBJ2-6	.	CASSPNSGANVLTF	TGTGCCAGCTCACCCAACTCTGGGGCCAACGTCCTGACTTTC
TRBV28	.	TRBJ1-1	once	CASSLWRGNTEAFF	TGTGCCAGCAGTTTATGGCGGGGGAACACTGAAGCTTTCTTT
TRBV30	.	TRBJ1-4	.	CAWSAETNLKRVFF	TGTGCCTGGAGCGCAGAGACTAACCTTAAAAGGGTGTTTTTT
TRBV6-2/TRBV6-3	TRBD2	TRBJ2-5	.	CASSLGQRGFQETQYF	TGTGCCAGCAGTCTAGGGCAGCGGGGGTTCCAAGAGACCCAGTACTTC
TRBV18	.	TRBJ2-1	.	CASSPEGGLMIFF	TGTGCCAGCTCACCGGAGGGGGGGCTGATGATCTTCTTC
TRBV7-8	.	TRBJ2-2	.	CASSLRDSSSNTGELFF	TGTGCCAGCAGCTTAAGGGACTCAAGTTCGAACACCGGGGAGCTGTTTTTT
TRBV3-1/TRBV3-2	TRBD1	TRBJ2-1	.	CASSAAGTGSEQFF	TGTGCCAGCAGCGCCGCCGGGACAGGGAGTGAGCAGTTCTTC